Following are 29 T cell receptor beta chains from one sample sequenced in a study of radiotherapy plus CTLA-4 blockade in lung cancer. Data came from immunoSEQ multiplex PCR; TCRdb stores just in-frame clones and leaves some out. The table shows approximately 49,000 clones, with approximately 81% occurring only once. Source: peripheral blood, taken from a patient treated with radiotherapy plus ipilimumab. The receptors come from a human donor with non-small cell lung cancer whose response to radiotherapy plus ipilimumab could not be evaluated.

This chain joins TRBV28 and TRBJ2-1, with 7 bases lining up with TRBD2. Germline CDR1 reads MDHEN; CDR2 reads SYDVKM. The CDR3 length is 15 residues. V dropped 8 bases and J dropped 2; count of bases not matched to a gene: 9. CDR3 sequence reads: CASLLVGGPYNEQFF. The CDR3 DNA sequence: TGTGCCAGCCTTTTAGTGGGAGGGCCCTACAATGAGCAGTTCTTC.

The chain carries TRBV6-4 and TRBJ2-1; 14 positions agree with TRBD2. The CDR3 is 15 residues long. The V gene's germline CDR1 is MRHNA and CDR2 SNTAGT. V was clipped by 3 bases and J by 8 bases; unmatched bases: 3. CDR3 in amino acids: CASSEGLAGADEQFF. CDR3 sequence (DNA): TGTGCCAGCAGTGAGGGACTAGCGGGAGCAGATGAGCAGTTCTTC.

Remarks on this clone: Other DNA sequences in the same sample also yield this CDR3. J is TRBJ1-3 and V is TRBV9, with 9 positions matching TRBD1. Germline lookup yields CDR1 SGDLS and CDR2 YYNGEE. This CDR3 contains 18 residues. J gave up 0 bases and V 1 base, and 8 bases lay outside the gene matches. In nucleotides, the CDR3 is TGTGCCAGCAGCGTAACCGGGACAGGGCAAAACTCTGGAAACACCATATATTTT. Its translation: CASSVTGTGQNSGNTIYF.

V and J are TRBV11-2 and TRBJ2-7, with 10 nucleotides matching TRBD1. The CDR3 totals 14 residues. V lost 5 bases, J lost 4 bases, and 5 bases stayed unmatched. Germline CDR1 SGHAT, CDR2 FQNNGV. CDR3 nucleotide sequence: TGTGCCAGCAGCCTGGGACAGGGGATGTACGAGCAGTACTTC. Encoded protein: CASSLGQGMYEQYF.

Only a few counts were recorded for this clone. The chain links TRBV6-5 to TRBJ1-2, with D perhaps TRBD1 (5 bases). The germline V and J ends were trimmed by 7 bases and 4 bases, with 19 bases remaining between them. The CDR3 has 15 residues. Germline CDR1 is MNHEY and CDR2 is SVGAGI. The CDR3 region is CASTNPGLGGYGYTF. CDR3 nucleotide sequence: TGTGCCAGCACAAATCCGGGACTCGGGGGCTATGGCTACACCTTC.

V and J are TRBV7-9 and TRBJ2-1, with D uncertain. V dropped 5 bases and J dropped 0 bases, with 5 bases sitting between them. The CDR3 consists of 13 residues. Germline CDR1 reads SEHNR; CDR2 reads FQNEAQ (reference sequence). CDR3 in DNA: TGTGCCAGCAGCCACAACTCCTACAATGAGCAGTTCTTC. Its translation: CASSHNSYNEQFF.

This chain connects TRBV28 to TRBJ2-1; possible D gene TRBD1, 6 bases. There are 14 residues in the CDR3. The V gene's germline CDR1 is MDHEN and CDR2 SYDVKM. Trimming took 8 bases from V and 0 from J, leaving 11 bases between them. This chain's CDR3 is CASETDSSYNEQFF. The DNA for the CDR3 is TGTGCCAGCGAAACGGACAGCTCCTACAATGAGCAGTTCTTC.

The J gene is TRBJ1-2, the V gene TRBV11-3; 7 bases map to TRBD1. The J segment lost 4 bases and the V segment lost 5 bases, leaving 4 bases of the junction unmatched. Germline loops: CDR1 SGHNT, CDR2 YENEEA. The CDR3 length is 13 residues. The CDR3 protein is CASSQGDSYGYTF. In nucleotides, the CDR3 is TGTGCCAGCAGCCAGGGGGATTCCTATGGCTACACCTTC. Full variable domain (rest looked up from reference TRBV11-3 and TRBJ1-2): EAGVVQSPRYKIIEKKQPVAFWCNPISGHNTLYWYLQNLGQGPELLIRYENEEAVDDSQLPKDRFSAERLKGVDSTLKIQPAELGDSAVYLCASSQGDSYGYTFGSGTRLTVV.

This clone was counted once. This rearrangement joins TRBV18 to TRBJ1-1; weak D call: TRBD1 (5 bases). The V gene's germline CDR1 is KGHSH and CDR2 LQKENI. The CDR3 has 16 amino acids. Trimming cost V 3 bases and J 4 bases, with 18 bases left between them. DNA for the CDR3: TGTGCCAGCTCACCCCCGACGGGGGAAGGTTCCACTGAAGCTTTCTTT. It is translated as CASSPPTGEGSTEAFF.

The chain carries TRBV7-3 and TRBJ2-5, with a tentative D call TRBD2 (7 bases). The CDR3 is made up of 15 amino acids. V was pared by 2 bases and J by 5 bases, with 15 bases between. Germline-derived CDR1 and CDR2 are SGHTA and FQGTGA. The CDR3 DNA is TGTGCCAGCAGCTTACGGGGGGCCGGAGAGGAGACCCAGTACTTC. This translates into CASSLRGAGEETQYF.

This clone was recorded once. This rearrangement joins TRBV7-3 to TRBJ2-7, with a tentative D call TRBD2 (7 bases). Germline V gives CDR1 SGHTA, CDR2 FQGTGA. The CDR3 runs 14 residues. V lost 3 bases and J lost 5, with 14 bases in between. The CDR3 sequence is CASSFGGQGNEQYF. CDR3 bases: TGTGCCAGCAGCTTCGGGGGGCAGGGGAACGAGCAGTACTTC.

V and J are TRBV5-1 and TRBJ2-7; 8 bases are a match to TRBD1. Germline assignment: CDR1 SGHRS and CDR2 YFSETQ. The CDR3 is made up of 11 amino acids. V shed 4 bases, J shed 10 bases, and the junction held 4 bases outside the gene matches. The chain's CDR3 is CASSPDRGQYF. The CDR3 coding sequence is TGCGCCAGCAGCCCCGACAGGGGTCAGTACTTC.

A single count supports this clone. The rearrangement joins TRBV15 to TRBJ1-1; D might be TRBD1 (5 bases). Looked up from germline, CDR1 is LNHNV and CDR2 is YYDKDF (reference sequence). This CDR3 is 13 amino acids long. V lost 2 bases, J lost 4 bases, and 8 bases lay in between. The CDR3, as DNA: TGTGCCACCAGCAGACAGGGTGGCACTGAAGCTTTCTTT. This translates into CATSRQGGTEAFF.

V gene TRBV6-6 combines with J gene TRBJ2-7; 7 nucleotides line up with TRBD2. There are 13 residues in the CDR3. After removal of 2 bases from V and 6 bases from J, the junction contained 4 bases not matched to a gene. Germline loops: CDR1 MNHNY, CDR2 SVGAGI (reference sequence). Here the CDR3 DNA reads TGTGCCAGCAGTTACGTCCGCGGGGGCGAGCAGTACTTC. Protein sequence: CASSYVRGGEQYF.

This chain uses TRBV30 with TRBJ1-1; 10 positions match TRBD1. The CDR3 covers 18 residues. In germline, CDR1 is GTSNPN, CDR2 SVGIG (reference sequence). The V segment lost 4 bases and the J segment 4 bases; nucleotides outside the gene matches: 18. CDR3 residues: CAWTKRGTGVRMSTEAFF. CDR3 nucleotides: TGTGCCTGGACAAAACGGGGGACAGGGGTCAGGATGAGCACTGAAGCTTTCTTT.

The chain couples TRBV19 to TRBJ1-4; 9 bases match TRBD1. In germline, CDR1 is LNHDA, CDR2 SQIVND (reference sequence). V lost 3 bases and J lost 6; bases outside the gene matches: 8. The CDR3 is 16 amino acids. CDR3 in DNA: TGTGCCAGTAGTATGACAGGGGGAAGTGTGGATGAAAAACTGTTTTTT. Amino acids: CASSMTGGSVDEKLFF.

The chain employs TRBV30 and TRBJ1-4; D gene unclear. Germline CDR1 is GTSNPN and CDR2 is SVGIG (reference sequence). The CDR3 contains 14 residues. V dropped 0 bases and J dropped 5 bases, with 10 bases sitting between them. In nucleotides, the CDR3 is TGTGCCTGGAGTGTGGCCGGGAGCAATGAAAAACTGTTTTTT. It is translated as CAWSVAGSNEKLFF.

For the CDR3, the DNA is TGCGCCAGCAGCCAAGTTATGGCGGCTGGATCCTACAATGAGCAGTTCTTC. It codes for CASSQVMAAGSYNEQFF. The rearrangement joins TRBV4-3 to TRBJ2-1; no firm D call. This CDR3 contains 17 residues. V shed 1 base and J shed 1 base, with 14 bases lying between them. From germline, CDR1 is LGHNA and CDR2 YSLEER.

V gene TRBV5-6 combines with J gene TRBJ1-1, with 8 bases matching TRBD1. V was pared by 5 bases and J by 4 bases, with 10 bases of the junction left unmatched. CDR1 is SGHDT and CDR2 is YYEEEE in the germline V gene. The length of the CDR3 is 15 residues. The CDR3 protein is CASSFATGDATEAFF. Here the CDR3 DNA reads TGTGCCAGCAGTTTTGCGACAGGGGATGCCACTGAAGCTTTCTTT.

The rearrangement links TRBV2 to TRBJ2-7; 11 positions match TRBD1. V lost 4 bases, J lost 4 bases, and 3 bases stayed unmatched. The germline CDR1 and CDR2 sequences are SNHLY and FYNNEI. This CDR3 has 14 amino acids. The CDR3, as DNA: TGTGCCAGCAGTGGGCGGGACAGGGGGTACGAGCAGTACTTC. Its protein product is CASSGRDRGYEQYF.

This sequence joins TRBV11-1 and TRBJ2-3, with D unresolved. The V gene's germline CDR1 is SGHAT and CDR2 FQDESV (reference sequence). CDR3 size: 12 residues. Trimming shortened V by 2 bases and J by 5 bases, and 5 bases separated the two germline ends. CDR3 DNA sequence: TGTGCCAGCAGCTTAACGGTAGATACGCAGTATTTT. Amino acids: CASSLTVDTQYF.

The chain combines TRBV7-9 with TRBJ1-1; 9 nucleotides agree with TRBD1. Looked up from germline, CDR1 is SEHNR and CDR2 is FQNEAQ (reference sequence). Trimming at V came to 4 bases and at J to 1 base, leaving 10 bases not matched to a gene. This CDR3 comprises 17 residues. The CDR3 loop reads CASSSRNQDRGNTEAFF. CDR3 DNA sequence: TGTGCCAGCAGCTCAAGGAACCAGGACAGGGGGAACACTGAAGCTTTCTTT.

The V gene is TRBV30, the J gene TRBJ1-1; 9 positions match TRBD1. Per the germline V gene, CDR1 is GTSNPN and CDR2 is SVGIG (reference sequence). The CDR3 totals 13 residues. Losses at the gene ends were 0 bases for V and 5 bases for J; bases not matched to a gene: 1. As DNA, the CDR3 is TGTGCCTGGAGTGTACAGGGGGCAACTGAAGCTTTCTTT. This encodes CAWSVQGATEAFF.

The J gene is TRBJ2-3, the V gene TRBV9; 9 positions match TRBD2. The CDR3 totals 14 residues. The germline CDR1 and CDR2 sequences are SGDLS and YYNGEE. The J segment lost 6 bases and the V segment lost 3 bases, leaving 5 bases of the junction unmatched. This chain's CDR3 is CASSGPTSGDTQYF. The CDR3 DNA is TGTGCCAGCAGCGGACCGACTAGCGGCGATACGCAGTATTTT.

This clone was observed a few times. J is TRBJ2-1 and V is TRBV5-4; D perhaps matches TRBD1 (6 bases). Germline CDR1 is SGHNT and CDR2 is YYREEE (reference sequence). Deletions cut 5 bases from V and 8 bases from J, with 14 bases between. The CDR3 is made up of 13 amino acids. CDR3 residues: CASRYRVSDEQFF. CDR3 nucleotide sequence: TGTGCCAGCAGATACAGGGTTTCGGATGAGCAGTTCTTC.

The V gene is TRBV7-3, the J gene TRBJ2-2; D is perhaps TRBD1 (6 bases). Trimming cost V 9 bases and J 4 bases, with 12 bases left between them. Germline V gene lookup returns CDR1 SGHTA and CDR2 FQGTGA. This CDR3 has 13 residues. The DNA for the CDR3 is TGTGCCAGTAAGCAGGGGCCCACCGGGGAGCTGTTTTTT. As protein: CASKQGPTGELFF.

The CDR3 nucleotides are TGCGCCAGCAGCTTGAACGGCGGGAGCTCCTACAATGAGCAGTTCTTC. Protein: CASSLNGGSSYNEQFF. The chain combines TRBV5-1 with TRBJ2-1, with 7 bases fitting TRBD2. CDR3 size: 16 residues. V was clipped by 1 base and J by 0 bases; unmatched bases: 4. Germline V lookup: CDR1 SGHRS, CDR2 YFSETQ.

The gene calls are TRBV2 and TRBJ1-5; possibly TRBD1 for D (6 bases). This CDR3 is 14 amino acids long. The V and J ends lost 9 bases and 2 bases respectively, with 14 bases between them. Germline CDR1 and CDR2: SNHLY and FYNNEI. The chain's CDR3 is CASTSRTGNQPQHF. The CDR3 DNA reads TGTGCCAGTACCTCCCGGACAGGCAATCAGCCCCAGCATTTT.

This clone was counted a single time. The CDR3 region has the DNA TGTGCCAGCAGTTCAGGATTTTCTAACTATGGCTACACCTTC. It specifies CASSSGFSNYGYTF. The chain joins TRBV6-1 to TRBJ1-2; D call uncertain. The CDR3 runs 14 residues. Germline V gives CDR1 MNHNS, CDR2 SASEGT. Trimming removed 5 bases at V and 0 bases at J, with 10 bases between.